The TCR beta chain described here comes from a study of regulatory T cells in long-lasting Graves disease. The CDR3 has 15 amino acids. V gave up 0 bases and J gave up 0 bases, with 8 bases separating them. Germline CDR1 reads SGDLS; CDR2 reads YYNGEE. Time point defined: newly diagnosed GD, antithyroid drugs for less than 3 months. Following extraction of RNA from PBMCs, that RNA was used to make the TCR library. Libraries of TCR beta came from iRepertoire HTBI primers plus Arm-PCR of CDR3 regions. TCRdb analysed the multiplex PCR reads with MiXCR anew, one entry per CDR3 protein. The repertoire consists of 300,000 to 400,000 distinct CDR3 sequences, with 16% occurring once and the leading ten covering about 27%. These data were likewise used in another study, on T cells in Graves' hyperthyroidism and ophthalmopathy.

The clonotype was recovered from a middle-aged man with Graves disease. V is TRBV9 and J is TRBJ2-3, with D perhaps TRBD2 (5 bases). This material consisted of peripheral blood mononuclear cells (PBMCs), taken at new diagnosis, from a patient treated with antithyroid drugs. The CDR3 protein is CASSVGEPSTDTQYF. CDR3 DNA: TGTGCCAGCAGCGTAGGGGAGCCTAGCACAGATACGCAGTATTTT.